The rows below give T cell receptor beta chains drawn from one sample of a study of identical twins. TCRdb fed the 5' RACE reads into MiXCR, producing one record per CDR3 protein. This sample has roughly 570,000 distinct CDR3 sequences, with approximately 10% found just once. This same sample was also part of a study on yellow fever vaccine responses in identical twins.

The sample comprised PBMCs. The receptors come from a woman under 30 in good health. CDR3s include the opening cysteine and the closing phenylalanine or tryptophan. The D gene is left open where the match is weak. Expanded clones are given a class, and other clones once, few, many or no size at all.

d_call,v_call,clone_size,j_call,cdr3_aa,cdr3_nt
TRBD1,TRBV4-2,.,TRBJ1-2,CASSHPGQGHYGYTF,TGTGCCAGCAGCCACCCGGGACAGGGGCACTATGGCTACACCTTC
TRBD2,TRBV29-1,.,TRBJ2-2,CSVEALAANTGELFF,TGCAGCGTTGAAGCTCTAGCGGCGAACACCGGGGAGCTGTTTTTT
TRBD2,TRBV6-2/TRBV6-3,many,TRBJ2-7,CASKLSSGIYEQYF,TGTGCCAGCAAGTTGAGTAGCGGGATCTACGAGCAGTACTTC
.,TRBV9,few,TRBJ2-2,CASSVAAGALNTGELFF,TGTGCCAGCAGCGTAGCGGCGGGGGCCCTGAACACCGGGGAGCTGTTTTTT
.,TRBV20-1,.,TRBJ2-5,CSATPQETQYF,TGCAGTGCGACGCCCCAAGAGACCCAGTACTTC
.,TRBV10-2,many,TRBJ2-4,CASRPGVSAKNIQYF,TGCGCCAGCAGGCCCGGGGTCTCCGCCAAAAACATTCAGTACTTC
TRBD1,TRBV20-1,many,TRBJ2-1,CSARGGQGDVNEQFF,TGCAGTGCTAGAGGAGGACAGGGGGACGTTAATGAGCAGTTCTTC
TRBD2,TRBV7-9,many,TRBJ2-7,CASSSEREPSPEQYF,TGTGCCAGCAGCAGCGAGCGGGAACCGTCCCCCGAGCAGTACTTC
TRBD1,TRBV19,.,TRBJ2-1,CASSIFGQGNNEQFF,TGTGCCAGTAGTATCTTCGGACAGGGTAACAATGAGCAGTTCTTC
.,TRBV4-1,.,TRBJ2-7,CASSQEGAEGYYEQYF,TGCGCCAGCAGCCAAGAGGGGGCGGAAGGGTACTACGAGCAGTACTTC
.,TRBV4-3,.,TRBJ2-4,CASSQDAAGDIQYF,TGCGCCAGCAGCCAAGATGCAGCGGGTGACATTCAGTACTTC
.,TRBV12-3/TRBV12-4,many,TRBJ2-3,CASTFSFTDTQYF,TGTGCCAGCACCTTCTCTTTCACAGATACGCAGTATTTT
.,TRBV12-3/TRBV12-4,.,TRBJ2-5,CASSSPVLQYF,TGTGCCAGCAGTTCACCGGTTTTGCAGTACTTC
.,TRBV29-1,few,TRBJ2-5,CSVGIRRNQETQYF,TGCAGCGTTGGAATACGGCGAAACCAAGAGACCCAGTACTTC
TRBD1,TRBV24-1,.,TRBJ2-3,CATSDAGQGMMYTQYF,TGTGCCACCAGTGACGCGGGACAGGGGATGATGTATACGCAGTATTTT
.,TRBV5-5,many,TRBJ2-1,CASSFQTHNEQFF,TGTGCCAGCAGCTTCCAAACCCACAATGAGCAGTTCTTC
TRBD1,TRBV6-5,.,TRBJ2-1,CASSYSGFGQALSYNEQFF,TGTGCCAGCAGTTACTCGGGCTTCGGACAGGCTTTGTCCTACAATGAGCAGTTCTTC
TRBD1,TRBV28,.,TRBJ1-2,CATSRTGRNYGYTF,TGTGCCACCTCCCGGACAGGGAGGAACTATGGCTACACCTTC
.,TRBV28,many,TRBJ2-3,CASKPGLDTDTQYF,TGTGCCAGCAAACCGGGACTCGACACAGATACGCAGTATTTT
.,TRBV6-5,few,TRBJ2-7,CASSSSPRGYSYEQYF,TGTGCCAGCAGTTCCTCACCCCGGGGATACAGCTACGAGCAGTACTTC
.,TRBV7-9,few,TRBJ1-2,CASKRAGQGYTF,TGTGCCAGCAAAAGAGCTGGGCAGGGCTACACCTTC
TRBD1,TRBV7-2,.,TRBJ1-2,CASRSGGGYTF,TGTGCCAGCAGGTCAGGGGGTGGCTACACCTTC
.,TRBV11-2,.,TRBJ2-1,CASSLSNRKNEQFF,TGTGCCAGCAGCTTAAGTAATAGGAAAAATGAGCAGTTCTTC
TRBD1,TRBV4-2,few,TRBJ2-1,CASSQDIGGPEQFF,TGTGCCAGCAGCCAAGATATAGGGGGCCCTGAGCAGTTCTTC
.,TRBV28,few,TRBJ1-2,CASSPSLPGRRYGYTF,TGTGCCAGCAGTCCTTCCCTACCGGGACGAAGATATGGCTACACCTTC
.,TRBV6-1,many,TRBJ1-4,CASRDNPPATNEKLFF,TGTGCCAGTCGGGACAACCCGCCCGCAACTAATGAAAAACTGTTTTTT
TRBD2,TRBV19,few,TRBJ2-1,CASSTPGLAGYNEQFF,TGTGCCAGTAGTACCCCGGGACTAGCGGGATACAATGAGCAGTTCTTC
.,TRBV12-5,few,TRBJ2-1,CASGPSGTLTEQFF,TGTGCTAGTGGTCCCTCCGGGACACTGACTGAGCAGTTCTTC
TRBD2,TRBV28,.,TRBJ2-1,CASTSSYGGGENEQFF,TGTGCCAGCACTTCCTCCTACGGGGGGGGCGAAAATGAGCAGTTCTTC
.,TRBV7-2,many,TRBJ2-1,CASRSLTSYNEQFF,TGTGCCAGCAGGTCCCTCACCTCCTACAATGAGCAGTTCTTC
.,TRBV14,.,TRBJ1-4,CASSQDEQGNEKLFF,TGTGCCAGCAGCCAAGATGAACAGGGTAATGAAAAACTGTTTTTT
TRBD2,TRBV20-1,many,TRBJ2-5,CSAREGSGRALETQYF,TGCAGTGCTAGAGAAGGTAGCGGGAGGGCCCTTGAGACCCAGTACTTC
.,TRBV7-9,.,TRBJ2-3,CASSPPESHGTDTQYF,TGTGCCAGCAGCCCCCCTGAATCGCATGGCACAGATACGCAGTATTTT
TRBD1,TRBV15,few,TRBJ1-6,CATSSRTGEGSPLHF,TGTGCCACCAGCAGCCGAACAGGGGAAGGTTCACCCCTCCACTTT
.,TRBV20-1,many,TRBJ1-5,CSARDFDGNQPQHF,TGCAGTGCCCGGGATTTTGACGGTAATCAGCCCCAGCATTTT
.,TRBV5-1,many,TRBJ2-1,CASSDRNSYNEQFF,TGCGCCAGCAGTGACAGAAACTCCTACAATGAGCAGTTCTTC
.,TRBV7-2,few,TRBJ2-7,CASSLAGRQSYEQYF,TGTGCCAGCAGCTTAGCGGGCCGTCAGAGCTACGAGCAGTACTTC
.,TRBV3-1,many,TRBJ2-1,CASSQATAEQFF,TGTGCCAGCAGCCAAGCGACTGCTGAGCAGTTCTTC
.,TRBV4-2,.,TRBJ2-5,CASSQENNLETQYF,TGTGCCAGCAGCCAAGAAAATAATCTGGAGACCCAGTACTTC
.,TRBV6-1,many,TRBJ2-2,CASSPTETGELFF,TGTGCCAGCAGTCCAACTGAAACCGGGGAGCTGTTTTTT
.,TRBV7-8,many,TRBJ1-2,CASSLGTTSMGYGYTF,TGTGCCAGCAGCTTAGGGACAACTTCTATGGGCTATGGCTACACCTTC
TRBD1,TRBV7-9,.,TRBJ1-1,CASRSGQANTEAFF,TGTGCCAGCAGGTCGGGACAGGCGAACACTGAAGCTTTCTTT
.,TRBV10-2,many,TRBJ2-7,CASSLGVNEQYF,TGCGCCAGCAGCCTCGGGGTAAACGAGCAGTACTTC
.,TRBV5-1,.,TRBJ2-1,CASSLAPAALRGNEQFF,TGCGCCAGCAGCTTGGCCCCGGCCGCACTAAGAGGGAATGAGCAGTTCTTC
TRBD2,TRBV7-2,many,TRBJ2-3,CASSLPSGGPSTDTQYF,TGTGCCAGCAGCCTACCTAGCGGGGGGCCTAGCACAGATACGCAGTATTTT
TRBD1,TRBV6-4,few,TRBJ1-5,CASSDDVEGAIGINSNQPQHF,TGTGCCAGCAGTGACGATGTGGAGGGGGCAATTGGAATCAATAGCAATCAGCCCCAGCATTTT
.,TRBV6-2/TRBV6-3,few,TRBJ2-2,CASSLRGIGANTGELFF,TGTGCCAGCAGTTTGCGCGGGATAGGAGCAAACACCGGGGAGCTGTTTTTT
.,TRBV7-8,many,TRBJ2-1,CASTPSGGRLDEQFF,TGTGCCAGCACCCCTTCCGGGGGCCGTCTCGATGAGCAGTTCTTC
.,TRBV6-2/TRBV6-3,few,TRBJ1-1,CASSYGIKNTEAFF,TGTGCCAGCAGTTACGGTATAAAGAACACTGAAGCTTTCTTT
TRBD2,TRBV5-1,.,TRBJ2-7,CASSLGTSPPGEQYF,TGCGCCAGCAGCTTGGGGACTAGCCCCCCTGGCGAGCAGTACTTC
TRBD1,TRBV6-2/TRBV6-3,few,TRBJ2-2,CAPSCTGGPGELFF,TGTGCCCCCTCTTGTACAGGGGGCCCCGGGGAGCTGTTTTTT
.,TRBV20-1,many,TRBJ1-4,CSARDRQATNEKLFF,TGCAGTGCTAGAGACCGACAGGCAACTAATGAAAAACTGTTTTTT
.,TRBV6-2/TRBV6-3,.,TRBJ2-1,CASSNSLAREQFF,TGTGCCAGCAGTAACTCCCTAGCGCGTGAGCAGTTCTTC
TRBD2,TRBV10-3,few,TRBJ2-1,CAISFTSGALEYGVVEQFF,TGTGCCATCAGTTTCACTAGCGGGGCTCTTGAATATGGGGTGGTTGAGCAGTTCTTC
.,TRBV7-9,.,TRBJ2-4,CATDRREDIQYF,TGTGCCACGGACAGGAGGGAGGACATTCAGTACTTC